This T cell receptor beta chain was recovered during a study of control samples from healthy donors and cancer patients. Some clones are missing from TCRdb's copy, which holds only in-frame ones; the method was immunoSEQ multiplex PCR. This sample has 130,000 or so clones, with roughly 91% found just once. V lost 2 bases and J lost 6, with 16 bases in between. Per the germline V gene, CDR1 is SEHNR and CDR2 is FQNEAQ (reference sequence). The CDR3 spans 15 residues. The sequenced sample consisted of blood. This TCR came from a man aged 35 to 55 in good health. J is TRBJ1-2 and V is TRBV7-9; D may be TRBD1 (5 bases). The CDR3: CASSLIAGGLDGYTF. The CDR3 DNA is TGTGCCAGCAGCTTAATAGCTGGGGGTCTGGATGGCTACACCTTC. The variable domain in full, with the rest retrieved from reference TRBV7-9 and TRBJ1-2, is DTGVSQNPRHKITKRGQNVTFRCDPISEHNRLYWYRQTLGQGPEFLTYFQNEAQLEKSRLLSDRFSAERPKGSFSTLEIQRTEQGDSAMYLCASSLIAGGLDGYTFGSGTRLTVV.